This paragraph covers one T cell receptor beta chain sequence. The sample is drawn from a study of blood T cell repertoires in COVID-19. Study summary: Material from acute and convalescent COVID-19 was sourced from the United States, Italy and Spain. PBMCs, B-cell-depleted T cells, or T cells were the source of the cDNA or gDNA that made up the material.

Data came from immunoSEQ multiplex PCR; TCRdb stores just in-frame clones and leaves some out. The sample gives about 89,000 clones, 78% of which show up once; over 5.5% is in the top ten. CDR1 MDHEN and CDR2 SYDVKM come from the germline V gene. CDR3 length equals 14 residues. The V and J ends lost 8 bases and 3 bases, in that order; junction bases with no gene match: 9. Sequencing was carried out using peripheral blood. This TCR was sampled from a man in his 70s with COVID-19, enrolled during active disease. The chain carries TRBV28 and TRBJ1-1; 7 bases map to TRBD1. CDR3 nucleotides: TGTGCCAGCGGGGAAACAGGGGAGGACACTGAAGCTTTCTTT. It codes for CASGETGEDTEAFF.